The text below deals with one T cell receptor beta chain. The antigen remains undetermined. The V end lost 5 bases, the J end lost 3 bases, and 14 bases lay between the germline ends. This CDR3 has 14 amino acids. Germline V CDR1 and CDR2: LGHNA, YNFKEQ. Using RNA template, CDR3s of TCR alpha and beta were amplified with iRepertoire arm-PCR. TCRdb re-derived calls from the multiplex PCR reads in MiXCR, one entry per CDR3 protein. The sample shows around 100,000 distinct CDR3 sequences, around 28% of them seen only once. The data belong to a study of glioma-infiltrating T cells. Study conclusions and caveats: CDR3 overlap between tissue and blood was very small.

The receptor was isolated from a human donor with low-grade glioma or glioblastoma, undergoing nonglioma brain surgery, or in good health (not recorded which). This rearrangement joins TRBV4-2 to TRBJ2-7; D may be TRBD1 (5 bases). The material sequenced was glioma tissue, nonneoplastic brain tissue, or PBMCs (not recorded which). The CDR3 DNA follows: TGTGCCAGCAGCTTACAGGCTAAGGGCTACGAGCAGTACTTC. Residues: CASSLQAKGYEQYF.